The entry below gives a single T cell receptor beta chain sequence along with its context. The specificity of this receptor is unknown. Because the CDR3's place on the DNA is in doubt, the DNA is left out and the CDR3 is given as listed by TCRdb. Amplification of TCR beta CDR3 regions was carried out from RNA transcripts. A first-round RT-PCR of the TCR CDR3 used the HTBI primer set with the Qiagen OneStep RT-PCR kit. Libraries were constructed in a second round of multiplex PCR, after which size selection and purification were carried out. Sequencing of the libraries was done on an Illumina HiSeq2000 using paired-end 100 bp reads. In the source study's methods: SOAPnuke was used to process the raw data, removing reads that contained adapters or uncalled bases, had a mean Phred below 15, or lacked an exact match to the constant primer or identifier. High-quality paired reads were merged with COPE v1.2.5, and unique nucleotide sequences were defined as clonotypes. MiTCR v1.1 was used to align the clonotypes against IMGT TRBV, TRBD and TRBJ reference segments. The analysis was restricted to V-J combinations with a frequency above 0.0001, which together covered roughly 99% of the repertoires. The TCS score was defined as the ratio of F50 (clonal expansion) to E x V (chaos), calculated using BLOSUM62-based TCRdist between CDR3 peptides within each V-J. Welch's t-statistics and random forest reduced some 510 V-J features to roughly 13, which were used in a naive Bayes classifier (R e1071). Using fastp at Q25 and MiXCR, TCRdb reprocessed the public reads and kept productive beta chains. Every CDR3 protein is listed once, alongside the most common genes and DNA of its rows. TCRdb, rather than the study authors, made the V and J calls. This sample comprises 25,000 to 30,000 distinct CDR3 sequences, 45% of them detected only once. Jointly, the top ten make up over 9% of the sample.

Via the germline V gene, CDR1 is SGHNT and CDR2 YENEEA. The CDR3 contains 18 residues, cysteine and phenylalanine counted. The sample is drawn from a study of T cells in Graves' hyperthyroidism and ophthalmopathy (dated by TCRdb to about 2019). Study-wide context: Peripheral blood samples were taken at initial diagnosis, before any treatment was given. To identify TCR V-J signatures that set the groups apart, the researchers used a discovery cohort of 100 patients, made up of 43 with Graves' ophthalmopathy and 55 to 65 with stable Graves' hyperthyroidism. Prospective prediction of ophthalmopathy was tested in an independent validation cohort of approximately 18 hyperthyroidism patients and 17 patients who later progressed to ophthalmopathy. The roughly 100 discovery patients were divided at random into training and test sets in a 7:3 ratio. In six Graves' hyperthyroidism patients, the study also compared T-cell repertoires from thyroid tissue with T-cell repertoires from blood. After sampling, hyperthyroidism patients received methimazole starting at 30 mg daily, and ophthalmopathy patients received high-dose intravenous methylprednisolone. TCR Vbeta CDR3 sequencing of 140 or so peripheral blood samples (43 ophthalmopathy, approximately 80 hyperthyroidism and roughly 17 progressor patients) is reported in the paper.

General findings and caveats noted by the study authors: A model built on a 13 V-J signature distinguished ophthalmopathy from stable hyperthyroidism, reaching about 88% sensitivity and 81% to 83% specificity in cross-validation and 80%/75% in testing. Most expanded thyroid clonotypes (frequency above 0.001) were also detected in blood, suggesting blood repertoires may reflect thyroid immune responses. No statistical method was used to set the sample size in advance, and investigators knew the group allocation. In validation, the model predicted progression to ophthalmopathy a median of roughly 6.1 months before onset, with over 55% sensitivity and roughly 77% specificity.

Stable Graves' hyperthyroidism was defined as the absence of progression to ophthalmopathy over 18 months of follow-up. Hyperthyroidism patients were aged 18 to 65 years and newly diagnosed, with disease duration of less than 2 months. Patients with uncontrolled infections, other autoimmune diseases, pregnancy or lactation were excluded. Clinical symptoms, serum thyroxine and TRAb, thyroid ultrasound, and orbital computed tomography formed the basis for the diagnoses. Ficoll-Paque density gradient centrifugation was used to isolate PBMCs from 8 to 10 ml of fresh peripheral blood. Total RNA was extracted with Trizol reagent, and quality was checked on an Agilent 2100 Bioanalyzer.

Rearrangement joined TRBV11-3 to TRBJ1-5. The receptor was derived from a woman aged 25 to 45 with Graves' hyperthyroidism. Sample: blood. The CDR3: CASSVDSKLFFGSGTQHF.